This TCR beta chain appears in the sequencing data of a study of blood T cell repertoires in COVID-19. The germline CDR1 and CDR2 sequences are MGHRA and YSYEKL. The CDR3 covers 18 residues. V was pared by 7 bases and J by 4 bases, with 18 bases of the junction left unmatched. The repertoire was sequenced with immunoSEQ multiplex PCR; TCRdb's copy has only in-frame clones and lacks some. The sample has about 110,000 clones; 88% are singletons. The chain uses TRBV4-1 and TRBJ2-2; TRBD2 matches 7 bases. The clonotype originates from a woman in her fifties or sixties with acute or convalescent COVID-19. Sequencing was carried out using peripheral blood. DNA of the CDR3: TGCGCCAGCACCCCCGGAAGAGTGGAGACTAGCTCCACCGGGGAGCTGTTTTTT. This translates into CASTPGRVETSSTGELFF.